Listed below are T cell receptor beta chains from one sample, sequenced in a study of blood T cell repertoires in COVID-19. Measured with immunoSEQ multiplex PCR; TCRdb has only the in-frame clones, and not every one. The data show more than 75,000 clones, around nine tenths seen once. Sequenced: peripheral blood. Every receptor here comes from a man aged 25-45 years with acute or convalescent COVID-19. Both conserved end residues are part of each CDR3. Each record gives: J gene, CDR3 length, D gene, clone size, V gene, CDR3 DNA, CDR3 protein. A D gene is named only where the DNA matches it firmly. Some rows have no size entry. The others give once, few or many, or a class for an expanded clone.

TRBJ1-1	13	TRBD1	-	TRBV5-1	TGCGCCAGCAGCTCGGGACAGCTCACTGAAGCTTTCTTT	CASSSGQLTEAFF
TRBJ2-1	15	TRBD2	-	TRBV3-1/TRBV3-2	TGTGCCAGCAGCCAAGCGGGAGGGCGGGGCAATGAGCAGTTCTTC	CASSQAGGRGNEQFF
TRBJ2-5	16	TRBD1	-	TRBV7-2	TGTGCCAGCACCGGGACAGGGAGGATGCGCCAAGAGACCCAGTACTTC	CASTGTGRMRQETQYF
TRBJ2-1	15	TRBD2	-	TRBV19	TGTGCCAGCCAAGGGGAAAGCGGGACTTACAATGAGCAGTTCTTC	CASQGESGTYNEQFF
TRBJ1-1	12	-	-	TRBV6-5	TGTGCCAGCAGACACATGAACACTGAAGCTTTCTTT	CASRHMNTEAFF
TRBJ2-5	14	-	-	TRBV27	TGTGCCAGCTCGGCAGCGGTATTCCAAGAGACCCAGTACTTC	CASSAAVFQETQYF
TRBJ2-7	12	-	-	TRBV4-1	TGCGCCAGCAGCCAACGCGACTCCGAGCAGTACTTC	CASSQRDSEQYF
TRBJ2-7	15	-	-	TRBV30	TGTGCCTGGAGTGTCTTCCCGCGGGATCGATACGAGCAGTACTTC	CAWSVFPRDRYEQYF
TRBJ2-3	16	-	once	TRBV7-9	TGTGCCAGCAGCCCGACTCGGCTGGCTGTCACAGATACGCAGTATTTT	CASSPTRLAVTDTQYF
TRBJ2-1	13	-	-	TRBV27	TGTGCCAGCAGTTTATCGATCCAGGGCGAGCAGTTCTTC	CASSLSIQGEQFF